This T cell receptor beta chain originates from a study of control samples from healthy donors and cancer patients. Deletions cut 3 bases from V and 6 bases from J, with 5 bases between. CDR1 and CDR2 (germline): MDHEN, SYDVKM. CDR3 length: 11 amino acids. Assay used: immunoSEQ multiplex PCR; TCRdb lists only in-frame clones, some missing. The sample has roughly 130,000 clones, less than 95% seen once. This clonotype was obtained from a man in his thirties or forties in good health. The chain recombines TRBV28 with TRBJ1-1; D gene uncertain. The sequenced sample was blood. The CDR3 sequence: CASSFGSEAFF. In DNA, the CDR3 is TGTGCCAGCAGTTTCGGTTCTGAAGCTTTCTTT.